The 30 T cell receptor beta chains below all came from one sample that was sequenced in a study of regulatory T cells in long-lasting Graves disease. With iRepertoire HTBI primers and Arm-PCR of CDR3 regions, TCR beta libraries were built. TCRdb re-called the multiplex PCR reads with MiXCR, one entry per CDR3 protein. The top ten clones hold more than 15% of a sample with 350,000 to 500,000 distinct CDR3 sequences, 14% of them seen once. The time point is: newly diagnosed GD, antithyroid drugs for less than 3 months. RNA extracted from PBMCs served as the sequencing template. The same data also contributed to another study, on T cells in Graves' hyperthyroidism and ophthalmopathy.

The sample here was peripheral blood mononuclear cells (PBMCs), taken at new diagnosis, from a patient treated with antithyroid drugs. The receptors were sampled from a woman in her forties or fifties with Graves disease.

This clonotype was observed at least ten times. V gene TRBV29-1 combines with J gene TRBJ2-3, with D unresolved. The CDR3 has 15 amino acids. Germline V CDR1 and CDR2: SQVTM, ANQGSEA. The germline V and J ends were trimmed by 6 bases and 0 bases, with 16 bases remaining between them. CDR3 in amino acids: CSVEQALPSTDTQYF. The CDR3 DNA follows: TGCAGCGTCGAGCAGGCCCTTCCAAGCACAGATACGCAGTATTTT.

This clonotype was observed a handful of times. The chain is built from TRBV20-1 and TRBJ2-1; D is tentatively TRBD1 or TRBD2 (5 bases each). V lost 3 bases to trimming and J lost 6 bases, with 12 bases between them. The CDR3 extends over 13 amino acids. The germline V gene has CDR1 DFQATT and CDR2 SNEGSKA (reference sequence). CDR3 coding DNA: TGCAGTGCTAGTTCCTCAGGGACCAATGAGCAGTTCTTC. Protein: CSASSSGTNEQFF.

For this clonotype: One base away lies a much larger clone, so this may be a sequencing read error. The chain joins TRBV6-5 to TRBJ1-1; maybe TRBD1 (6 bases). The germline CDR1 and CDR2 sequences are MNHEY and SVGAGI. The CDR3 runs 14 residues. The CDR3 nucleotides read TGTGCCGGCAGTTACCAGGGGACGGGCACTGAAGCTTTCTTT. Encoded protein: CAGSYQGTGTEAFF.

This clonotype was detected many times. The chain has TRBV30 and TRBJ1-1; a possible D gene is TRBD1 (6 bases). Germline V gene sequence: CDR1 GTSNPN, CDR2 SVGIG (reference sequence). Trimming pared 4 bases from V and 1 base from J, leaving 7 bases between. The CDR3 sequence is 12 residues long. CDR3 DNA sequence: TGTGCCTGGAAAGGGGGGAACACTGAAGCTTTCTTT. The encoded protein is CAWKGGNTEAFF.

This clonotype came up many times. J is TRBJ2-3 and V is TRBV28; 10 nucleotides align to TRBD2. The germline V gene encodes CDR1 MDHEN and CDR2 SYDVKM. The CDR3 length is 15 residues. The V and J ends lost 2 bases and 5 bases, in that order; junction bases with no gene match: 4. CDR3 sequence: CASSLLAGAVDTQYF. The CDR3 coding sequence is TGTGCCAGCAGTTTACTAGCGGGAGCGGTAGATACGCAGTATTTT.

There are many counts of this clonotype. The chain carries TRBV12-3 or TRBV12-4 and TRBJ2-7; 10 positions agree with TRBD1. The J segment lost 5 bases and the V segment lost 3 bases, leaving 7 bases of the junction unmatched. The CDR3 spans 15 residues. The CDR3 here is CASSFSRDRGHEQYF. CDR3 in DNA: TGTGCCAGCAGTTTTTCCCGGGACAGGGGCCACGAGCAGTACTTC.

The sample holds many counts of this clonotype. This chain links TRBV5-1 with TRBJ2-1, with TRBD2 matching 13 bases. Germline CDR1 SGHRS, CDR2 YFSETQ. The CDR3 runs to 18 residues. J gave up 2 bases and V 4 bases, and 9 bases lay outside the gene matches. Here the CDR3 reads CASSNGLAGEVTYNEQFF. The CDR3 nucleotides read TGCGCCAGCAGCAACGGACTAGCGGGAGAGGTTACCTACAATGAGCAGTTCTTC.

This clonotype was found a few times. The chain is built from TRBV6-1 and TRBJ2-1; 8 bases align to TRBD1. The ends lost 2 bases at V and 9 bases at J; junction bases unmatched: 12. The CDR3 contains 16 residues. CDR1 and CDR2 (germline): MNHNS, SASEGT. CDR3 nucleotides: TGTGCCAGCAGTGAAATTAGGACAGGGAAGTTTGGTGAGCAGTTCTTC. It translates to CASSEIRTGKFGEQFF.

This clonotype appeared a few times. The chain has TRBV7-6 and TRBJ2-3; D perhaps matches TRBD2 (6 bases). From germline, CDR1 is SGHVS and CDR2 FNYEAQ. The V end was cut by 4 bases, the J end by 0 bases, with 11 bases between. The CDR3 has 15 amino acids. Here the CDR3 reads CASSWGLPSTDTQYF. The CDR3 DNA sequence: TGTGCCAGCAGCTGGGGACTTCCAAGCACAGATACGCAGTATTTT.

This clonotype was detected many times. CDR3 sequence (DNA): TGTGCCATCACTGGAGGGGCTAATGAAAAACTGTTTTTT. It specifies CAITGGANEKLFF. V usage is TRBV10-3 and J usage is TRBJ1-4, with a tentative D call TRBD1 (5 bases). V lost 7 bases to trimming and J lost 3 bases, with 9 bases between them. Looked up from germline, CDR1 is ENHRY and CDR2 is SYGVKD. The CDR3 is 13 amino acids.

Many counts were recorded for this clonotype. V gene TRBV28 combines with J gene TRBJ2-7, with D possibly TRBD1 on 6 matching bases. The V end was cut by 1 base, the J end by 3 bases, with 10 bases between. Germline CDR1 MDHEN, CDR2 SYDVKM. This CDR3 comprises 14 residues. CDR3 sequence: CASSLYTGSYEQYF. CDR3 nucleotide sequence: TGTGCCAGCAGTTTATATACAGGGAGCTACGAGCAGTACTTC.

This clonotype was found many times. The chain links TRBV28 to TRBJ1-4; 8 bases are a match to TRBD1. CDR1 and CDR2 (germline): MDHEN, SYDVKM. V dropped 1 base and J dropped 8; count of bases not matched to a gene: 6. CDR3 length: 15 amino acids. The CDR3 sequence: CASSLSPTGVEKLFF. CDR3 DNA sequence: TGTGCCAGCAGTTTATCCCCGACAGGGGTCGAAAAACTGTTTTTT.

The rearrangement uses TRBV7-9 and TRBJ2-7; TRBD2 aligns across 12 bases. Germline V gene sequence: CDR1 SEHNR, CDR2 FQNEAQ (reference sequence). V was clipped by 11 bases and J by 3 bases; unmatched bases: 8. The CDR3 has 14 amino acids. This CDR3 is CAWQLAGGNYEQYF. In nucleotides, the CDR3 is TGTGCCTGGCAACTAGCGGGAGGCAACTACGAGCAGTACTTC. The complete variable domain, with remaining parts taken from reference TRBV7-9 and TRBJ2-7, reads DTGVSQNPRHKITKRGQNVTFRCDPISEHNRLYWYRQTLGQGPEFLTYFQNEAQLEKSRLLSDRFSAERPKGSFSTLEIQRTEQGDSAMYLCAWQLAGGNYEQYFGPGTRLTVT.

At least ten counts were recorded for this clonotype. This rearrangement joins TRBV11-2 to TRBJ2-1; 12 nucleotides line up with TRBD2. Germline CDR1 and CDR2: SGHAT and FQNNGV. Trimming removed 5 bases from V and 9 bases from J; junction bases left unmatched: 8. This CDR3 has 15 amino acids. The CDR3 DNA reads as TGTGCCAGCAGCCGACTAGCGGGAGTTGGCGGTGAGCAGTTCTTC. Its protein is CASSRLAGVGGEQFF.

This clonotype was seen ten or more times. The chain is built from TRBV2 and TRBJ1-4; unclear D gene. The CDR3 extends over 14 amino acids. The germline V gene encodes CDR1 SNHLY and CDR2 FYNNEI. Trimming shortened V by 1 base and J by 7 bases, and 10 bases separated the two germline ends. The CDR3 bases are TGTGCCAGCAGTGAAGTACAAAGAAGTGAAAAACTGTTTTTT. Protein sequence: CASSEVQRSEKLFF. Complete variable domain (other parts from reference TRBV2 and TRBJ1-4): EPEVTQTPSHQVTQMGQEVILRCVPISNHLYFYWYRQILGQKVEFLVSFYNNEISEKSEIFDDQFSVERPDGSNFTLKIRSTKLEDSAMYFCASSEVQRSEKLFFGSGTQLSVL.

This chain links TRBV28 with TRBJ2-1, with 8 positions matching TRBD2. V lost 5 bases to trimming and J lost 6 bases; unmatched junction nucleotides: 18. Germline V gene sequence: CDR1 MDHEN, CDR2 SYDVKM. The CDR3 sequence is 18 residues long. The CDR3 here is CASSLSSAGVGSLNEQFF. DNA for the CDR3: TGTGCCAGCAGTCTATCGTCAGCGGGAGTGGGGAGCCTCAATGAGCAGTTCTTC. Supplemented by reference TRBV28 and TRBJ2-1, the full variable domain reads DVKVTQSSRYLVKRTGEKVFLECVQDMDHENMFWYRQDPGLGLRLIYFSYDVKMKEKGDIPEGYSVSREKKERFSLILESASTNQTSMYLCASSLSSAGVGSLNEQFFGPGTRLTVL.

This clonotype has just a few counts. V gene TRBV5-1 combines with J gene TRBJ2-3, with 13 bases matching TRBD2. J was trimmed by 6 bases and V by 2 bases; bases with no gene match: 0. This CDR3 contains 14 residues. CDR1 SGHRS and CDR2 YFSETQ come from the germline V gene. Written as DNA, the CDR3 is TGCGCCAGCAGCTTACTAGCGGGAGGGGATACGCAGTATTTT. It translates to CASSLLAGGDTQYF.

This clonotype was recorded a few times. The chain links TRBV6-1 to TRBJ1-1, with 9 bases lining up with TRBD1. The CDR3 is made up of 13 amino acids. V lost 8 bases and J lost 8; bases outside the gene matches: 9. Germline-derived CDR1 and CDR2 are MNHNS and SASEGT. CDR3 sequence reads: CASSFHRGREAFF. CDR3 coding DNA: TGTGCCAGCTCCTTCCACAGGGGGCGAGAAGCTTTCTTT.

The chain recombines TRBV2 with TRBJ2-1; 9 bases line up with TRBD2. Germline lookup yields CDR1 SNHLY and CDR2 FYNNEI. The CDR3 runs 15 residues. Losses at the gene ends were 6 bases for V and 7 bases for J; bases not matched to a gene: 10. In DNA, the CDR3 is TGTGCCAGCAGAGCCGGGACTAGCTTGTGGAATGAGCAGTTCTTC. Amino acids: CASRAGTSLWNEQFF.

This clonotype occurred many times. The rearrangement links TRBV6-1 to TRBJ1-2; the D gene is possibly TRBD1 (6 bases). V was cut by 7 bases and J by 4 bases, with 19 bases left in between. The germline CDR1 and CDR2 sequences are MNHNS and SASEGT. The CDR3 totals 15 residues. The CDR3 nucleotides read TGTGCCAGCACCACAGTTGGGGGCAGATCCTATGGCTACACCTTC. Its protein is CASTTVGGRSYGYTF.

This clonotype was detected only a few times. The V call is TRBV5-1, the J call TRBJ2-7, with D tentatively TRBD1 (6 bases). V was trimmed by 3 bases and J by 2 bases, leaving 15 bases between them. CDR3 length: 15 residues. CDR1 is SGHRS and CDR2 is YFSETQ in the germline V gene. The CDR3 here is CASSSQGQVPYEQYF. CDR3 coding DNA: TGCGCCAGCAGCTCCCAGGGACAAGTACCCTACGAGCAGTACTTC.

This clonotype was counted at least ten times. The J gene is TRBJ1-2, the V gene TRBV27; 8 bases line up with TRBD1. The J segment lost 3 bases and the V segment lost 0 bases, leaving 3 bases of the junction unmatched. Germline CDR1 and CDR2: MNHEY and SMNVEV (reference sequence). The CDR3 is made up of 15 amino acids. The CDR3 DNA follows: TGTGCCAGCAGTTTATCCCGACAGGGGTACTATGGCTACACCTTC. The encoded protein is CASSLSRQGYYGYTF.

The genes are TRBV7-9 and TRBJ2-1; TRBD2 matches at 12 bases. V lost 2 bases, J lost 4 bases, and 15 bases stayed unmatched. Per the germline V gene, CDR1 is SEHNR and CDR2 is FQNEAQ (reference sequence). This CDR3 region has 20 residues. The CDR3 DNA reads as TGTGCCAGCAGCTTAACCTCCCGGCCTAGCGGGAGGGCCCATTACAATGAGCAGTTCTTC. Encoded protein: CASSLTSRPSGRAHYNEQFF. Full variable domain (missing parts from reference TRBV7-9 and TRBJ2-1): DTGVSQNPRHKITKRGQNVTFRCDPISEHNRLYWYRQTLGQGPEFLTYFQNEAQLEKSRLLSDRFSAERPKGSFSTLEIQRTEQGDSAMYLCASSLTSRPSGRAHYNEQFFGPGTRLTVL.

The chain couples TRBV6-9 to TRBJ1-1, with 8 bases matching TRBD1. The CDR3 totals 18 residues. Per the germline V gene, CDR1 is MNHGY and CDR2 is SVAAGI. The J segment lost 4 bases and the V segment lost 3 bases, leaving 16 bases of the junction unmatched. The CDR3 nucleotides are TGTGCCAGCAGTTACTCTCCAGGGGGCGCGTCAGTCGCCACTGAAGCTTTCTTT. This encodes CASSYSPGGASVATEAFF.

This clonotype showed up many times. The V call is TRBV5-1, the J call TRBJ2-2; D ambiguous. The CDR3 covers 15 residues. CDR1 and CDR2 from the germline V gene are SGHRS and YFSETQ. V lost 2 bases and J lost 0, with 8 bases in between. Here the CDR3 reads CASSFVGANTGELFF. For the CDR3, the DNA is TGCGCCAGCAGCTTCGTGGGCGCGAACACCGGGGAGCTGTTTTTT. The full variable domain, completed using reference TRBV5-1 and TRBJ2-2, is KAGVTQTPRYLIKTRGQQVTLSCSPISGHRSVSWYQQTPGQGLQFLFEYFSETQRNKGNFPGRFSGRQFSNSRSEMNVSTLELGDSALYLCASSFVGANTGELFFGEGSRLTVL.

This clonotype came up many times. CDR3 protein: CASSPRGSWDNEQFF. DNA for the CDR3: TGTGCCAGCAGCCCACGGGGTTCGTGGGACAATGAGCAGTTCTTC. The V gene is TRBV9, the J gene TRBJ2-1; D might be TRBD2 (5 bases). V was cut by 4 bases and J by 5 bases, with 16 bases left in between. CDR1 and CDR2 from the germline V gene are SGDLS and YYNGEE. The CDR3 is made up of 15 amino acids.

This clonotype was recorded many times. The chain recombines TRBV27 with TRBJ2-1; 11 bases match TRBD1. From germline, CDR1 is MNHEY and CDR2 SMNVEV (reference sequence). CDR3 size: 15 residues. J lost 9 bases, V lost 3 bases, and 7 bases had no gene match. The CDR3 protein is CASSFPGTGGTEQFF. The DNA for the CDR3 is TGTGCCAGCAGTTTTCCCGGGACAGGGGGTACTGAGCAGTTCTTC.

This clonotype was seen a few times. The V gene is TRBV20-1, the J gene TRBJ2-5; 8 bases line up with TRBD1. This CDR3 comprises 15 residues. Looked up from germline, CDR1 is DFQATT and CDR2 is SNEGSKA (reference sequence). With 0 bases clipped from V and 4 bases from J, the junction kept 7 bases outside the gene matches. CDR3 sequence reads: CSARDPRGLGETQYF. Written as DNA, the CDR3 is TGCAGTGCTAGAGACCCCAGGGGGCTAGGAGAGACCCAGTACTTC.

Only a few counts were recorded for this clonotype. The chain uses TRBV7-2 and TRBJ1-3, with D tentatively TRBD1 (6 bases). The ends were cut back, 5 bases at V and 4 bases at J, with 12 bases in the middle. Per the germline V gene, CDR1 is SGHTA and CDR2 is FQGNSA. CDR3 length equals 14 residues. The CDR3 nucleotides read TGTGCCAGCAGCCCCGAGGGGGACGGAAACACCATATATTTT. Amino acid sequence: CASSPEGDGNTIYF.

This clonotype was detected many times. V usage is TRBV11-2 and J usage is TRBJ1-1; D is unclear. V shed 8 bases and J shed 0 bases, with 16 bases lying between them. The CDR3 runs to 15 residues. Germline V lookup: CDR1 SGHAT, CDR2 FQNNGV. The CDR3: CASEAGYKMNTEAFF. In DNA form, the CDR3 reads TGTGCCAGCGAAGCGGGGTATAAGATGAACACTGAAGCTTTCTTT. The variable domain in full, completed from reference TRBV11-2 and TRBJ1-1, reads EAGVAQSPRYKIIEKRQSVAFWCNPISGHATLYWYQQILGQGPKLLIQFQNNGVVDDSQLPKDRFSAERLKGVDSTLKIQPAKLEDSAVYLCASEAGYKMNTEAFFGQGTRLTVV.